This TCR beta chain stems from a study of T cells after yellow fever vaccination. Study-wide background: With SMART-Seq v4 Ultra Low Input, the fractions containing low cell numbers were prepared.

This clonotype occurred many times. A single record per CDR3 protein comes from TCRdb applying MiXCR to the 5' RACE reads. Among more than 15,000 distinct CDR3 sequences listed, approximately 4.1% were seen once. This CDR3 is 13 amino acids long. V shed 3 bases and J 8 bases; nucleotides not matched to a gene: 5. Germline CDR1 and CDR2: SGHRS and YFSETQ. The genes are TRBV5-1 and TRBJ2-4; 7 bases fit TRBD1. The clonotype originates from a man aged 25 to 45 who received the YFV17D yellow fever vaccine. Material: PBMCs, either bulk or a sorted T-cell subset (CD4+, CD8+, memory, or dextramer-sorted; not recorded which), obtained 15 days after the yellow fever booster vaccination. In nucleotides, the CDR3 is TGCGCCAGCAGCTCTACAGGGGTGGACATTCAGTACTTC. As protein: CASSSTGVDIQYF.